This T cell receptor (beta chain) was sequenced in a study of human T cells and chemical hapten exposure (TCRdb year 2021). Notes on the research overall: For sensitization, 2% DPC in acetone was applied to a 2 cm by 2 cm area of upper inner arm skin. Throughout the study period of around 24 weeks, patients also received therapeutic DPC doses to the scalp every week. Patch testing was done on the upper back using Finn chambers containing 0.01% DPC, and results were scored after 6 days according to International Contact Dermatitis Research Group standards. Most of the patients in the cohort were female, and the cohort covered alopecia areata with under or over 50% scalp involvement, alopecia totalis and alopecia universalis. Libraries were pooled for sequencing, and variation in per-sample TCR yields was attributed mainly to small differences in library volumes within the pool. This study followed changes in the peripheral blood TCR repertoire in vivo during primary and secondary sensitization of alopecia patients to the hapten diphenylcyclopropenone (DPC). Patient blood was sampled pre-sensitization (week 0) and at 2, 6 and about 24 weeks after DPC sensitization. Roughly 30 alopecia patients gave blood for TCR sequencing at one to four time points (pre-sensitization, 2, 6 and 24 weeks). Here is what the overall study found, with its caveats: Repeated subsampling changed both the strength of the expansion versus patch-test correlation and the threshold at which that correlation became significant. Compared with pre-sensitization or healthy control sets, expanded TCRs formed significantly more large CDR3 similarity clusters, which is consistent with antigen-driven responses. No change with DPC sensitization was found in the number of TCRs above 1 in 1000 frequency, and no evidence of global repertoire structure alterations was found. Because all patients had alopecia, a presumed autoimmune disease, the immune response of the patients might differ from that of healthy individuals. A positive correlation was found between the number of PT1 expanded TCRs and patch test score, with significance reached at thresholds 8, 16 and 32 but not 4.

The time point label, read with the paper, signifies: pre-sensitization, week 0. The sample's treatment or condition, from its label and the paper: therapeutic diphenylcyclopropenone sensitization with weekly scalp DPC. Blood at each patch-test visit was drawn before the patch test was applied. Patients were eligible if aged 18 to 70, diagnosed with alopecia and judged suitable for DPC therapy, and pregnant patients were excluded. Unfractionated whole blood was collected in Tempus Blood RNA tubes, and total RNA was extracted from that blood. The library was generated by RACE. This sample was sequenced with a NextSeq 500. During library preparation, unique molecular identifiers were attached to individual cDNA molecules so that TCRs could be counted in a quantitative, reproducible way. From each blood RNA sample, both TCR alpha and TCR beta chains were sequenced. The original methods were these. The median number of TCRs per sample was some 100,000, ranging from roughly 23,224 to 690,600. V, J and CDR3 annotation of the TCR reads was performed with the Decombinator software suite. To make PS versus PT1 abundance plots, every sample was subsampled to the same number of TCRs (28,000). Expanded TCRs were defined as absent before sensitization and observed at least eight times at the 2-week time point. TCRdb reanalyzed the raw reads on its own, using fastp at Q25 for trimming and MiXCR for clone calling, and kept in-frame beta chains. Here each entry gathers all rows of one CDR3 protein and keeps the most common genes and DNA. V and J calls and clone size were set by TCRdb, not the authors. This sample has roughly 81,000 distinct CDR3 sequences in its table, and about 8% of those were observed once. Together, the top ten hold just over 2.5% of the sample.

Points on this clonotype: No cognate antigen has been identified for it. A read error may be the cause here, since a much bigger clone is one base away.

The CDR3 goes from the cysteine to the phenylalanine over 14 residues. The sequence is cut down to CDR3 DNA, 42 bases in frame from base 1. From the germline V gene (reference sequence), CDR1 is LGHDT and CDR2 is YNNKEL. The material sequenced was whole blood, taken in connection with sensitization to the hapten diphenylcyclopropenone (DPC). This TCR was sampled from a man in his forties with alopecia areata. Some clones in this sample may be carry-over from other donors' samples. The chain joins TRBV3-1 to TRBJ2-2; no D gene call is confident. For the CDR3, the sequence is CACSQITRAGELFF. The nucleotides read TGTGCCTGCAGCCAAATAACCCGGGCCGGGGAGCTGTTTTTT.